This T cell receptor beta chain emerged from a study of cytomegalovirus exposure and HLA in healthy donors. This CDR3 has 16 amino acids. V lost 1 base and J lost 2; bases outside the gene matches: 6. Germline V gene sequence: CDR1 LNHNV, CDR2 YYDKDF (reference sequence). 60 Vbeta and 13 Jbeta primers were used in PCR. The method was immunoSEQ multiplex PCR; TCRdb's version includes in-frame clones alone and lacks a portion of them. The sample has about 200,000 clones, about 75% seen once; the top ten hold around 1.8%. V and J are TRBV15 and TRBJ2-7; TRBD1 matches 9 bases. The clonotype comes from a man aged 18 to 29 in good health and CMV-seronegative. The specimen sequenced was PBMCs. The CDR3 DNA is TGTGCCACCAGCAGAGGGTCCGGGACAGGGACCTACGAGCAGTACTTC. Its protein product is CATSRGSGTGTYEQYF.